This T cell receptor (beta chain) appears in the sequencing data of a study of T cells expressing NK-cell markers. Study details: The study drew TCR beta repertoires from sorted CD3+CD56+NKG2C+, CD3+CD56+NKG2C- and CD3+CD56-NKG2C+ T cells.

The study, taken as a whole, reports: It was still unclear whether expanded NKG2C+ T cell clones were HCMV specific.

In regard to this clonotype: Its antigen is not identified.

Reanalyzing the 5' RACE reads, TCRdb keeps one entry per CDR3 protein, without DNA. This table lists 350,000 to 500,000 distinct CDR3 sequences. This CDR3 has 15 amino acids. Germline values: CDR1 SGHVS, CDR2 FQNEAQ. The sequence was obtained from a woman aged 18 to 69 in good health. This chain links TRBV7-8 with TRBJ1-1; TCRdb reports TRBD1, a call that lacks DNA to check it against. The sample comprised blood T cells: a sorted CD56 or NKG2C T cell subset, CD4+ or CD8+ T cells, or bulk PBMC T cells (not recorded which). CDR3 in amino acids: CASRTPGQKNTEAFF.